This is a list of T cell receptor beta chains from one sample in a study of identifying expanded T cells in peripheral blood. Here immunoSEQ multiplex PCR was the method, and the copy in TCRdb shows in-frame clones only, minus some. The sample records over 45,000 clones, approximately 80% being singletons. Input material: blood. Receptor source: a person aged 18 to 69 in good health. Each CDR3 is given with its conserved first and last residue. A D gene is named only where the DNA matches it firmly. Rows give clone size only sometimes, using once, few, many, or a class for an expanded clone.

clone_size j_call v_call d_call cdr3_length cdr3_nt cdr3_aa
- TRBJ2-3 TRBV27 - 17 TGTGCCAGCAGTTTGGTACCTAATCCCCTCCGCACAGATACGCAGTATTTT CASSLVPNPLRTDTQYF
- TRBJ1-1 TRBV7-6 - 14 TGTGCCAGCAGCCGAGACGGGGGTAACACTGAAGCTTTCTTT CASSRDGGNTEAFF
once TRBJ1-1 TRBV6-1 TRBD1 14 TGTGCCAGCAGAGCCCAGACAGGGGACACTGAAGCTTTCTTT CASRAQTGDTEAFF
- TRBJ1-2 TRBV5-1 - 13 TGCGCCAGCAGCCCCGGGCCCGGTCAAGGCTACACCTTC CASSPGPGQGYTF
- TRBJ2-5 TRBV27 - 13 TGTGCCAGCAGACAGGACGCCTGGGGGACCCAGTACTTC CASRQDAWGTQYF
- TRBJ1-1 TRBV2 - 14 TGTGCCAGCCCAGGTGAAGGGTATCGAACTGAAGCTTTCTTT CASPGEGYRTEAFF
- TRBJ1-2 TRBV27 - 16 TGTGCCAGCAGCAAAAGCCTGGGGACCCCCAACTATGGCTACACCTTC CASSKSLGTPNYGYTF
few TRBJ1-5 TRBV15 - 15 TGTGCCACCAGCGACACATTAAGGGCCAATCAGCCCCAGCATTTT CATSDTLRANQPQHF
- TRBJ1-5 TRBV7-2 - 15 TGTGCCAGCAGCTTAGGGGGGATTGGCAATCAGCCCCAGCATTTT CASSLGGIGNQPQHF
- TRBJ1-1 TRBV5-5 TRBD1 16 TGTGCCAGCAGCCTAAGTCCGACAGGGAGGGGCACTGAAGCTTTCTTT CASSLSPTGRGTEAFF
many TRBJ2-6 TRBV6-4 - 15 TGTGCCAGCAGTGACTCGCACTCTGGGGCCAACGTCCTGACTTTC CASSDSHSGANVLTF
- TRBJ2-3 TRBV10-2 - 13 TGCGCCAGCAGAACACGCAGCGCATTTACGCAGTATTTT CASRTRSAFTQYF
- TRBJ1-1 TRBV6-1 - 13 TGTGCCAGCATTGAGCCGGGGGCGCGAATAGCTTTCTTT CASIEPGARIAFF
few TRBJ1-2 TRBV11-3 TRBD1 16 TGTGCCAGCAGCTTAGAAAGGACAGGGGGCAACTATGGCTACACCTTC CASSLERTGGNYGYTF
- TRBJ2-3 TRBV4-2 TRBD2 17 TGTGCCAGCAGCCTCGGGGGAGCGGGAGATGGCACAGATACGCAGTATTTT CASSLGGAGDGTDTQYF
- TRBJ1-2 TRBV25-1 - 11 TGTGCCAGCAGTGAATCCCATGGCTACACCTTC CASSESHGYTF
- TRBJ1-1 TRBV7-9 TRBD1 16 TGTGCCAGCAGCTCATTAAGACAGGGTCGGGACACTGAAGCTTTCTTT CASSSLRQGRDTEAFF
- TRBJ1-6 TRBV5-4 - 17 TGTGCCAGCAGCCTGACGGGGGTGGGCACCTATAATTCACCCCTCCACTTT CASSLTGVGTYNSPLHF
- TRBJ2-1 TRBV6-6 - 13 TGTGCCAGCAGTTACTCAGGTGGGGCTGAGCAGTTCTTC CASSYSGGAEQFF
- TRBJ2-3 TRBV29-1 - 12 TGCAACGCCCATATTTCGCCAGATACGCAGTATTTT CNAHISPDTQYF
- TRBJ1-2 TRBV13 - 14 TGTGCCAGCAGCTTCGGAAACGACGTACGTGGCTACACCTTC CASSFGNDVRGYTF
- TRBJ2-1 TRBV6-5 - 12 TGTGCCAGCAGTTACGTAGGGGGTGAGCAGTTCTTC CASSYVGGEQFF
- TRBJ1-5 TRBV21-1 - 17 TGTGCCAGCAGCAAAGCGGCCGCCGTTGATAGCAATCAGCCCCAGCATTTT CASSKAAAVDSNQPQHF
- TRBJ2-1 TRBV5-1 TRBD2 14 TGCGCCAGCAGCTTGGTAAGGGGCGGGGGTGAGCAGTTCTTC CASSLVRGGGEQFF
- TRBJ1-4 TRBV5-4 - 14 TGTGCCAGCAGCCCCCAGGAAGGGGATGAAAAACTGTTTTTT CASSPQEGDEKLFF